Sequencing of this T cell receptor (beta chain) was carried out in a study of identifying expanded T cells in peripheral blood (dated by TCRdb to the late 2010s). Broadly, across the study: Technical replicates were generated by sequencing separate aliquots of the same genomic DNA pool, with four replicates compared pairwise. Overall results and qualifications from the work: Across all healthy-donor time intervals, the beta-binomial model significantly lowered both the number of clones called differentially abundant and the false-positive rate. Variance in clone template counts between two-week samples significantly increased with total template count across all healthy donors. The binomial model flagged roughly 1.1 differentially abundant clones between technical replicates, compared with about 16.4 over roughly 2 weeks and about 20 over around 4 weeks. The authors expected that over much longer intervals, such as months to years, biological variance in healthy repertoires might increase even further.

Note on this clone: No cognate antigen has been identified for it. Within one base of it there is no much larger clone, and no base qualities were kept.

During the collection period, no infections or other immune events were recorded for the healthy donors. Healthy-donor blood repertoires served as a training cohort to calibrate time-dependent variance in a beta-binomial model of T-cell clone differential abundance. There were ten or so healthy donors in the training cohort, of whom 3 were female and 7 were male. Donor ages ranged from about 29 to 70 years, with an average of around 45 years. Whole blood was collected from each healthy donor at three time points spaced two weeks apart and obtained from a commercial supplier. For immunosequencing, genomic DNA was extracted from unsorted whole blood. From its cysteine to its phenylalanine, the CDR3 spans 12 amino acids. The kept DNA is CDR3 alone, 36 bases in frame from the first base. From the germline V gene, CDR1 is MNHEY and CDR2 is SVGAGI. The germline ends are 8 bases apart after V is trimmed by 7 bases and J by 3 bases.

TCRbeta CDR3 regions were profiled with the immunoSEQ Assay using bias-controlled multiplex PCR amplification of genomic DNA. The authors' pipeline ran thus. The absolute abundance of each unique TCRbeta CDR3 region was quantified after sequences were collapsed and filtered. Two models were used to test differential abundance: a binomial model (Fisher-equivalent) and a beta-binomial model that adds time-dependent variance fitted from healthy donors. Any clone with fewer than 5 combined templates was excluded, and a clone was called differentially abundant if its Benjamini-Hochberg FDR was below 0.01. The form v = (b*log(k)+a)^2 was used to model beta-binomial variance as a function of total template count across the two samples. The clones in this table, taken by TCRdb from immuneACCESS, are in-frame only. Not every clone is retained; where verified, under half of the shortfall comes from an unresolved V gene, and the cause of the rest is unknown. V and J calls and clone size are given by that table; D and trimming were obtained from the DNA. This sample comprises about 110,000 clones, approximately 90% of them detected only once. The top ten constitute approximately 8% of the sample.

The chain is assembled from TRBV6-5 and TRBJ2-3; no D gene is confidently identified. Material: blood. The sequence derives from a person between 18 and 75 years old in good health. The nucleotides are TGTGCCAGCAAGGCGTTAACAGATACGCAGTATTTT. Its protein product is CASKALTDTQYF.